Shown below are 8 T cell receptor beta chains from a single sample sequenced in a study of blood T cell repertoires in COVID-19. Sequencing used immunoSEQ multiplex PCR; TCRdb keeps in-frame clones, though not all of them. The sample holds a few hundred thousand clones, 80% to 90% seen once. Input material: PBMCs or T cells enriched from blood (not recorded which). The source of these receptors is a woman aged 18-29 years who had recovered from COVID-19.

The J gene is TRBJ1-4, the V gene TRBV2, with a tentative D call TRBD1 (6 bases). The V gene's germline CDR1 is SNHLY and CDR2 FYNNEI. The germline V and J ends were trimmed by 6 bases and 2 bases, with 22 bases remaining between them. The CDR3 contains 18 residues. The DNA of the CDR3 is TGTGCCAGCAGCGAGACAGGACTCGGGTTCGCGACTAATGAAAAACTGTTTTTT. Translation: CASSETGLGFATNEKLFF. The full variable domain, rest sourced from reference TRBV2 and TRBJ1-4, is EPEVTQTPSHQVTQMGQEVILRCVPISNHLYFYWYRQILGQKVEFLVSFYNNEISEKSEIFDDQFSVERPDGSNFTLKIRSTKLEDSAMYFCASSETGLGFATNEKLFFGSGTQLSVL.

This chain joins TRBV4-1 and TRBJ1-1; D call uncertain. The CDR3 sequence is 14 residues long. Trimming cost V 3 bases and J 1 base, with 9 bases left between them. Per the germline V gene, CDR1 is MGHRA and CDR2 is YSYEKL. The CDR3 nucleotides are TGCGCCAGCAGCCAGGCGGGTGGGAACACTGAAGCTTTCTTT. As protein: CASSQAGGNTEAFF.

The chain recombines TRBV4-2 with TRBJ1-5, with 9 bases lining up with TRBD1. With 3 bases clipped from V and 2 bases from J, the junction kept 8 bases outside the gene matches. Germline-derived CDR1 and CDR2 are LGHNA and YNFKEQ. The CDR3 runs to 17 residues. The CDR3 reads CASSQDRGYRGNQPQHF. The CDR3 DNA sequence: TGTGCCAGCAGCCAGGACAGGGGATATCGGGGCAATCAGCCCCAGCATTTT.

The chain couples TRBV12-3 or TRBV12-4 to TRBJ2-1; D not certain. This CDR3 is built from 13 residues. The germline V and J ends were trimmed by 3 bases and 6 bases, with 9 bases remaining between them. CDR3: CASSLGAINEQFF. For the CDR3, the DNA is TGTGCCAGCAGTTTGGGCGCGATCAATGAGCAGTTCTTC.

This chain uses TRBV11-2 with TRBJ2-7; tentatively, D is TRBD1 (5 bases). Trimming took off 5 bases at V and 0 bases at J, with 20 bases between the two ends. The CDR3 extends over 17 amino acids. Germline CDR1 reads SGHAT; CDR2 reads FQNNGV. The CDR3 DNA follows: TGTGCCAGCAGCCGACGCAGACAGTCAGAGAGCTCCTACGAGCAGTACTTC. This sequence encodes CASSRRRQSESSYEQYF. Based on the CDR3 plus reference TRBV11-2 and TRBJ2-7, the full variable domain is EAGVAQSPRYKIIEKRQSVAFWCNPISGHATLYWYQQILGQGPKLLIQFQNNGVVDDSQLPKDRFSAERLKGVDSTLKIQPAKLEDSAVYLCASSRRRQSESSYEQYFGPGTRLTVT.

The chain uses TRBV27 and TRBJ1-5; possible D gene TRBD1, 6 bases. The CDR3 loop spans 18 amino acids. Trimming removed 1 base from V and 0 bases from J, with 16 bases in between. Germline V gene lookup returns CDR1 MNHEY and CDR2 SMNVEV (reference sequence). CDR3 bases: TGTGCCAGCAGTTTATTCGGGGGGGGCGAGAATAGCAATCAGCCCCAGCATTTT. Protein sequence: CASSLFGGGENSNQPQHF.

The chain couples TRBV6-9 to TRBJ2-2, with TRBD1 matching 7 bases. V shed 3 bases, J shed 0 bases, and the junction held 7 bases outside the gene matches. CDR1 is MNHGY, CDR2 SVAAGI, per germline. This CDR3 region has 17 residues. This CDR3 is CASSYPGQAANTGELFF. The CDR3 DNA reads as TGTGCCAGCAGTTACCCCGGACAGGCGGCGAACACCGGGGAGCTGTTTTTT.

The chain is built from TRBV15 and TRBJ2-1; TRBD1 is a possible D gene (5 bases). Trimming stripped 0 bases from V and 0 bases from J, with 12 bases between. Germline loops: CDR1 LNHNV, CDR2 YYDKDF (reference sequence). This CDR3 spans 17 amino acids. This chain's CDR3 is CATSRDDRFFSYNEQFF. The CDR3 region has the DNA TGTGCCACCAGCAGAGATGACAGATTTTTCTCCTACAATGAGCAGTTCTTC.